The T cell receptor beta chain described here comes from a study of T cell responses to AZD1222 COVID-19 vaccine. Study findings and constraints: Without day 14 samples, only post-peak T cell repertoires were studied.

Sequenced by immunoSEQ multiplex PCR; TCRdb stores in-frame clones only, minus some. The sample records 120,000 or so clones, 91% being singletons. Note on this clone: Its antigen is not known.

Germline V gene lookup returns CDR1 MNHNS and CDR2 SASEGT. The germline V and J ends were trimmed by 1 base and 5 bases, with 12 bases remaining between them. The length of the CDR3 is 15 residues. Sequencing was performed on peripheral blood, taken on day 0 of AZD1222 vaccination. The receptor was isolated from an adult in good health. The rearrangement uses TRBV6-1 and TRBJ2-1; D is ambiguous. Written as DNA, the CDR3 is TGTGCCAGCAGTGAAGGTTGGGCCAGAAACAATGAGCAGTTCTTC. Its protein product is CASSEGWARNNEQFF.